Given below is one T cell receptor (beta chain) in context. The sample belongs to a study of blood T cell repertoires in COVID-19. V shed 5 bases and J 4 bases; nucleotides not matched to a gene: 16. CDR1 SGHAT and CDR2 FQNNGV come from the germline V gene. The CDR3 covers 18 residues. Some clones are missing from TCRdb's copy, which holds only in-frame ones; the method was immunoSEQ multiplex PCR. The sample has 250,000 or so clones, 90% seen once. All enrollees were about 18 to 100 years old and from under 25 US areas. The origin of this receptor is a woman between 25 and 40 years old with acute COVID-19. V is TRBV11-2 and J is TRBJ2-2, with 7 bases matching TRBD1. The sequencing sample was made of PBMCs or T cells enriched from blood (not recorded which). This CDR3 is CASSPQYPWDSSTGELFF. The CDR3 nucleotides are TGTGCCAGCAGCCCACAATATCCGTGGGACAGCTCCACCGGGGAGCTGTTTTTT.